Reported below is one T cell receptor (beta chain). Antigen unknown. This sample was taken from a study of shared clonotypes between healthy human individuals. General observations from the study: Some clonotypes were shared by all four sorted-subset donors, while others were not shared. The non-shared ones had lower generation probabilities than the shared ones.

The CDR3 runs 15 residues. The germline V gene encodes CDR1 MNHEY and CDR2 SVGAGI. V was pared by 7 bases and J by 6 bases, with 19 bases between. TCRdb's table, derived via immunoSEQ multiplex PCR, lists solely in-frame clones and lacks some. The sample has 2 million to 2.5 million clones, 92% seen once. The receptor comes from a man younger than 35 in good health. Some clones in this sample may be carry-over from other donors' samples. The specimen sequenced was naive CD4+ T cells from PBMCs. The subset: CD45RA+ positively selected. The chain carries TRBV6-5 and TRBJ2-1, with D possibly TRBD1 on 5 matching bases. Written as DNA, the CDR3 is TGTGCCAGCAAACGATCCCCGACAGCACTCAATGAGCAGTTCTTC. Its translation: CASKRSPTALNEQFF.